A selection of T cell receptor beta chains follows, all from one sample in a study of cytomegalovirus exposure and HLA in healthy donors. Here immunoSEQ multiplex PCR was the method, and the copy in TCRdb shows in-frame clones only, minus some. The table includes around 190,000 clones, less than 85% detected once. Input material: PBMCs. The receptors shown here come from a man aged 40-50 years in good health and CMV-seronegative. CDR3s include the opening cysteine and the closing phenylalanine or tryptophan. Fields, in order: J gene, D gene, clone size, V gene, CDR3 DNA, CDR3 protein. A D gene is named only where the DNA matches it firmly. Clone size is stated in some rows and not others, as once, few, many or a class when expanded.

TRBJ2-2,.,.,TRBV6-4,TGTGCCAGCAGTGACACGGGGGCCGGGGAGCTGTTTTTT,CASSDTGAGELFF
TRBJ1-5,TRBD1,.,TRBV6-5,TGTGCCAGCAGCCGGGGACAGGGGTCCCCCGAGGCCCAGCATTTT,CASSRGQGSPEAQHF
TRBJ1-1,.,.,TRBV7-8,TGTGCCAGCAGCTTACTTAGGGGGGGGACTGAAGCTTTCTTT,CASSLLRGGTEAFF
TRBJ1-5,.,.,TRBV23-1,TGCGCCAGCAGCCACCCCCCGGAGGATCAGCCCCAGCATTTT,CASSHPPEDQPQHF
TRBJ2-3,TRBD2,.,TRBV9,TGTGCCAGCAGCGTAGTCGTAGCGGGAGAGGTAGATACGCAGTATTTT,CASSVVVAGEVDTQYF
TRBJ2-1,.,.,TRBV7-2,TGTGCCAGCAGCTTTTTTAGCTCTGAGCAGTTCTTC,CASSFFSSEQFF
TRBJ1-2,.,once,TRBV18,TGTGCCAGCTCACGAGCGAACCGGGACTATGGCTACACCTTC,CASSRANRDYGYTF
TRBJ2-7,TRBD1,once,TRBV10-1,TGCGCCAGCAGTGGGGGGACAGGGATGATGAACGAGCAGTACTTC,CASSGGTGMMNEQYF
TRBJ2-1,TRBD2,.,TRBV5-1,TGCGCCAGTAGGCAAGGGGGGACTAGCGGATTCTACTCCTACAATGAGCAGTTCTTC,CASRQGGTSGFYSYNEQFF
TRBJ2-7,.,once,TRBV27,TGTGCCAGCAGACCAACAGGGCACAACTACGAGCAGTACTTC,CASRPTGHNYEQYF
TRBJ2-7,.,.,TRBV5-1,TGCGCCAGCAGCTTGGGGGCAGGGGCTTCCTACGAGCAGTACTTC,CASSLGAGASYEQYF
TRBJ2-7,TRBD1,.,TRBV10-3,TGTGCCATCAGGGGGGACAGGGCCTACGAGCAGTACTTC,CAIRGDRAYEQYF
TRBJ2-7,TRBD2,.,TRBV7-2,TGTGCCAGCAGCTTAACTAGCGGGGGGGATTTGCGCGAGCAGTACTTC,CASSLTSGGDLREQYF
TRBJ1-5,.,.,TRBV16,TGTGCCAGCAGCCAATCGGTGGCAGGCCTTAATCAGCCCCAGCATTTT,CASSQSVAGLNQPQHF
TRBJ1-5,TRBD1,.,TRBV15,TGTGCCACCAGCCTTAGAAGGGGGCATCAGCCCCAGCATTTT,CATSLRRGHQPQHF
TRBJ1-3,TRBD1,.,TRBV4-3,TGCGCCAGCAGCCAAGCCGGCGACAGGGGGCCTGGAAACACCATATATTTT,CASSQAGDRGPGNTIYF
TRBJ1-2,.,few,TRBV29-1,TGCAGCGTTGACCGGGGGTTTGGCTACACCTTC,CSVDRGFGYTF
TRBJ2-5,.,.,TRBV6-6,TGTGCCAGCAGTTATCACCCAGGGCAAGAGACCCAGTACTTC,CASSYHPGQETQYF
TRBJ2-7,TRBD1,.,TRBV7-2,TGTGCCAGCAGCTTTCAGGGACAGGGCCCCTACGAGCAGTACTTC,CASSFQGQGPYEQYF
TRBJ2-3,.,.,TRBV21-1,TGTGCCAGCAGCCTCGGACTAGCGGGGACACCTGGCACAGATACGCAGTATTTT,CASSLGLAGTPGTDTQYF
TRBJ1-2,TRBD1,once,TRBV7-9,TGTGCCAGCAGCTTGAACAGGGGCCCGGCGAGCGGCTACACCTTC,CASSLNRGPASGYTF
TRBJ2-1,.,.,TRBV10-3,TGTGCCATCAGTTTGACAGGCGATGAGCAGTTCTTC,CAISLTGDEQFF
TRBJ2-7,TRBD1,.,TRBV6-1,TGTGCCAGCAGTACCGGACAGGGGGCCGCCTACGAGCAGTACTTC,CASSTGQGAAYEQYF
TRBJ2-3,TRBD2,.,TRBV4-3,TGCGCCAGCAGCCAAGATGGTAGACTAGCGGGTACAGATACGCAGTATTTT,CASSQDGRLAGTDTQYF
TRBJ2-1,TRBD2,.,TRBV9,TGTGCCAGCAGCCCTGGGGCTAGCGGCTACAATGAGCAGTTCTTC,CASSPGASGYNEQFF
TRBJ2-3,TRBD1,.,TRBV6-1,TGTGCCAGCAGCGAAGGACAGGGGGCTACAGATACGCAGTATTTT,CASSEGQGATDTQYF
TRBJ2-5,TRBD2,.,TRBV25-1,TGTGCCAGCAGTGATCCCCCGGGGGGGGCTGGGCAAGAGACCCAGTACTTC,CASSDPPGGAGQETQYF
TRBJ2-7,.,.,TRBV7-9,TGTGCCAGCAGCTTAGGTGAGGTTTACGAGCAGTACTTC,CASSLGEVYEQYF
TRBJ2-3,.,.,TRBV5-1,TGCGCCAGCAGCTTGGATTTAGCGGGCACAGATACGCAGTATTTT,CASSLDLAGTDTQYF
TRBJ2-7,.,.,TRBV5-6,TGTGCCAGCAGCTTGCCGACAGGAAACGAGCAGTACTTC,CASSLPTGNEQYF
TRBJ1-3,.,.,TRBV25-1,TGTGCCAGCAGTGAATTTGGCAGGCCAAGCTCTGGAAACACCATATATTTT,CASSEFGRPSSGNTIYF
TRBJ1-1,.,.,TRBV7-9,TGTTCCAGCCAGCTCGAACAGTCTGAAGCTTTCTTT,CSSQLEQSEAFF
TRBJ1-2,TRBD1,.,TRBV5-1,TGCGCCAGCAGCGTTGGACAGGGGAGAGAGGGCTACACCTTC,CASSVGQGREGYTF
TRBJ2-2,TRBD1,.,TRBV7-2,TGTGCCAGCAGCTTAATGACAGGGGTAGACACCGGGGAGCTGTTTTTT,CASSLMTGVDTGELFF
TRBJ2-4,TRBD2,.,TRBV11-2,TGTGCCAGCAGCCGATTGACTAGCGGGACCAAAAACATTCAGTACTTC,CASSRLTSGTKNIQYF
TRBJ1-5,.,.,TRBV30,TGTGCCTGGAGTTCCGGGTCTAATCAGCCCCAGCATTTT,CAWSSGSNQPQHF
TRBJ1-5,.,.,TRBV9,TGTGCCAGCAGCGTAGGACACCAAAACCAGCCCCAGCATTTT,CASSVGHQNQPQHF
TRBJ2-1,TRBD2,few,TRBV13,TGTGCCAGCAGCGCCCCCGGGACTAGCGGCCACAATGAGCAGTTCTTC,CASSAPGTSGHNEQFF
TRBJ1-2,TRBD1,.,TRBV18,TGTGCCAGCTCGGCCGACAGGGGGAATCATGGCTACACCTTC,CASSADRGNHGYTF
TRBJ2-1,TRBD2,.,TRBV18,TGTGCCAGCTCACCATTGGCTAGCGGGGTCCATGAGCAGTTCTTC,CASSPLASGVHEQFF
TRBJ2-7,TRBD1,.,TRBV20-1,TGCAGTGCTACGGGACAGTACGAGCAGTACTTC,CSATGQYEQYF
TRBJ2-3,TRBD2,.,TRBV7-3,TGTGCCAGCAGCCCAGGACTAGCATCAAGGTCAGATACGCAGTATTTT,CASSPGLASRSDTQYF
TRBJ2-6,TRBD1,.,TRBV27,TGTGCCAGCAGTTTTGGACAGGGGGCTGGGGCCAACGTCCTGACTTTC,CASSFGQGAGANVLTF
TRBJ2-1,.,.,TRBV4-3,TGCGCCAGCAGCCAAGCTGTACTTTACCCGGGTGAGCAGTTCTTC,CASSQAVLYPGEQFF
TRBJ2-1,.,.,TRBV19,TGTGCCAGTAGTTCTATGGTCTACAATGAGCAGTTCTTC,CASSSMVYNEQFF
TRBJ2-7,TRBD2,.,TRBV9,TGTGCCAGCAGCGTACGGTTAGCGGGGGTTCACGAGCAGTACTTC,CASSVRLAGVHEQYF
TRBJ1-2,.,.,TRBV5-1,TGCGCCAGCAGCTTGGGGGGCGGCGACTATGGCTACACCTTC,CASSLGGGDYGYTF
TRBJ2-3,.,.,TRBV7-2,TGTGCCAGCAGCTTACCCGGGGGAGATACGCAGTATTTT,CASSLPGGDTQYF